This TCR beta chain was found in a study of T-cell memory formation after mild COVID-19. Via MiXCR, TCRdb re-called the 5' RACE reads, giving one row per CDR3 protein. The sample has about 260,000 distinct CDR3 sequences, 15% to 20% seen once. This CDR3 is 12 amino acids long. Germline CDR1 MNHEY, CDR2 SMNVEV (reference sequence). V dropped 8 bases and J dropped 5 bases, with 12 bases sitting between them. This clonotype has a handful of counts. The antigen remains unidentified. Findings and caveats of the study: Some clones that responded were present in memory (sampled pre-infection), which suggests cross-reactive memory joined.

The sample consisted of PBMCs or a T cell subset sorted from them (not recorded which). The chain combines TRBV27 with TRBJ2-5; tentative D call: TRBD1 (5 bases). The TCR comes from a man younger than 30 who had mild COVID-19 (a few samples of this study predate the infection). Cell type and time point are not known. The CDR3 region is CASGTGGETQYF. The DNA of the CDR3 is TGTGCCAGCGGAACAGGCGGCGAGACCCAGTACTTC.